What follows are 17 T cell receptor beta chains derived from one specimen sequenced in a study of breast tumors, draining lymph nodes, adjacent tissues. TCRdb reprocessed the multiplex PCR reads via MiXCR and lists one record per CDR3 protein. The top ten hold around 2.3% of the sample, which has roughly 130,000 distinct CDR3 sequences, approximately 30% seen once. Axillary draining lymph nodes of breast cancer patients supplied the node samples. The sample taken for sequencing was axillary lymph node tissue. The receptor set was obtained from a female donor with breast cancer. Some clones in this sample may be carry-over from other donors' samples.

This clonotype was detected ten times or more. The gene calls are TRBV2 and TRBJ2-6; TRBD2 agrees at 9 bases. The CDR3 loop spans 17 amino acids. Germline CDR1 reads SNHLY; CDR2 reads FYNNEI. V shed 0 bases, J shed 2 bases, and the junction held 2 bases outside the gene matches. CDR3 sequence: CASSEARGGAGANVLTF. CDR3 DNA: TGTGCCAGCAGTGAAGCGCGGGGGGGCGCTGGGGCCAACGTCCTGACTTTC.

There are many counts of this clonotype. The rearrangement joins TRBV20-1 to TRBJ1-5; 7 bases align to TRBD1. The CDR3 is 14 residues long. J was trimmed by 4 bases and V by 4 bases; bases with no gene match: 7. Germline CDR1 DFQATT, CDR2 SNEGSKA (reference sequence). The CDR3 nucleotides read TGCAGTGCTAAGTCGGGGACAGTAAATCAGCCCCAGCATTTT. This translates into CSAKSGTVNQPQHF.

The J gene is TRBJ2-1, the V gene TRBV7-9; TRBD2 matches 10 bases. Germline trimming cut 1 base from V and 0 bases from J; bases unmatched to any gene: 0. Germline V gives CDR1 SEHNR, CDR2 FQNEAQ (reference sequence). The length of the CDR3 is 16 residues. CDR3 DNA: TGTGCCAGCAGCTTAGGGACTAGCGGCTCCTACAATGAGCAGTTCTTC. Protein product: CASSLGTSGSYNEQFF.

This sequence joins TRBV7-8 and TRBJ2-7; 12 bases match TRBD2. The CDR3 covers 17 residues. Losses at the gene ends were 5 bases for V and 2 bases for J; bases not matched to a gene: 10. Germline V lookup: CDR1 SGHVS, CDR2 FQNEAQ. CDR3 sequence: CASSKTSGGHLAYEQYV. The CDR3 DNA is TGTGCCAGCAGCAAAACTAGCGGGGGGCACTTGGCCTACGAGCAGTACGTC.

This clonotype has a handful of counts. The chain carries TRBV7-3 and TRBJ1-1; D is undetermined. The germline V gene has CDR1 SGHTA and CDR2 FQGTGA. This CDR3 region has 15 residues. With 2 bases removed from V and 0 bases from J, the gap between germline ends came to 10 bases. Here the CDR3 reads CASSLGSRMNTEAFF. The CDR3 DNA is TGTGCCAGCAGCTTAGGGAGCAGGATGAACACTGAAGCTTTCTTT. Full variable domain (missing parts from reference TRBV7-3 and TRBJ1-1): GAGVSQTPSNKVTEKGKYVELRCDPISGHTALYWYRQSLGQGPEFLIYFQGTGAADDSGLPNDRFFAVRPEGSVSTLKIQRTERGDSAVYLCASSLGSRMNTEAFFGQGTRLTVV.

This chain joins TRBV6-5 and TRBJ1-5; 9 nucleotides match TRBD1. Germline CDR1 is MNHEY and CDR2 is SVGAGI. The length of the CDR3 is 17 residues. V dropped 10 bases and J dropped 0; count of bases not matched to a gene: 13. The CDR3 sequence is CATLRMGQGNSNQPQHF. DNA for the CDR3: TGTGCCACCCTACGAATGGGACAGGGAAATAGCAATCAGCCCCAGCATTTT.

This clonotype has ten or more counts. The chain employs TRBV12-3 or TRBV12-4 and TRBJ1-2; D call uncertain. Trimming pared 6 bases from V and 5 bases from J, leaving 10 bases between. CDR3 length equals 12 residues. CDR3 nucleotide sequence: TGTGCCAGCAGGGTCTTACGGTATGGCTACACCTTC. Translating it yields CASRVLRYGYTF.

The genes are TRBV19 and TRBJ1-1, with unresolved D. Germline lookup yields CDR1 LNHDA and CDR2 SQIVND (reference sequence). There are 16 residues in the CDR3. V dropped 7 bases and J dropped 0 bases, with 18 bases sitting between them. The CDR3 DNA reads TGTGCCAGTAACCCTATTCTATCACTCATGAACACTGAAGCTTTCTTT. This gives the protein CASNPILSLMNTEAFF.

Here the CDR3 reads CAGSPRRGPYEQYV. Here the CDR3 DNA reads TGTGCCGGCAGCCCCAGACGGGGACCCTACGAGCAGTACGTC. This sequence joins TRBV6-6 and TRBJ2-7, with D perhaps given as TRBD1 or TRBD2 (5 bases each). CDR3 length equals 14 residues. Germline V gene sequence: CDR1 MNHNY, CDR2 SVGAGI (reference sequence).

This clonotype showed up many times. This chain links TRBV9 with TRBJ2-7; D might be TRBD1 (6 bases). This CDR3 has 17 amino acids. V dropped 0 bases and J dropped 6 bases, with 22 bases sitting between them. CDR1 is SGDLS and CDR2 is YYNGEE in the germline V gene. This chain's CDR3 is CASSVARLGHYGCEQYF. The CDR3 coding sequence is TGTGCCAGCAGCGTAGCTCGCCTGGGACATTATGGGTGCGAGCAGTACTTC.

This clonotype was seen ten or more times. V and J are TRBV10-3 and TRBJ1-2; 7 positions match TRBD1. Germline lookup yields CDR1 ENHRY and CDR2 SYGVKD. Losses at the gene ends were 5 bases for V and 6 bases for J; bases not matched to a gene: 9. The CDR3 consists of 14 residues. CDR3 in DNA: TGTGCCATCAGTCGGGACAGAGAAGGGGATGGCTACACCTTC. It is translated as CAISRDREGDGYTF.

This clonotype was recorded at least ten times. This sequence may be a read error, since a much larger clone differs from it by one base. The chain joins TRBV20-1 to TRBJ1-5; D perhaps matches TRBD1 (6 bases). Trimming cost V 1 base and J 9 bases, with 16 bases left between them. Germline V gene data show CDR1 as DFQATT and CDR2 as SNEGSKA (reference sequence). This CDR3 comprises 14 residues. The CDR3 loop reads CSARVGQPHPPQHF. DNA of the CDR3: TGCAGTGCTAGAGTTGGACAGCCCCATCCGCCCCAGCATTTT.

Points on this clonotype: This is likely a read error, given that the CDR3 carries no conserved phenylalanine or tryptophan at its end. The limits of the CDR3 on the DNA are not certain, so only TCRdb's listed CDR3 is given. The gene calls are TRBV7-3 and TRBJ1-2; the table's TRBD1 call for D was not verified on the DNA. Germline loops: CDR1 SGHTA, CDR2 FQGTGA. The CDR3 totals 15 residues, both ends included. The CDR3 protein is CASSNYPGITDGYPL.

The J gene is TRBJ2-7, the V gene TRBV7-8, with D perhaps TRBD1 (5 bases). Trimming left V 1 base short and J 3 bases short, with 13 bases between. This CDR3 has 15 residues. The germline CDR1 and CDR2 sequences are SGHVS and FQNEAQ. The CDR3 loop is CASSLDAGLGYEQYF. The CDR3 DNA sequence: TGTGCCAGCAGCTTAGATGCAGGGTTAGGCTACGAGCAGTACTTC.

This clonotype was observed at least ten times. The rearrangement joins TRBV6-1 to TRBJ2-7, with no clear D. Germline assignment: CDR1 MNHNS and CDR2 SASEGT. Trimming stripped 9 bases from V and 2 bases from J, with 5 bases between. CDR3 size: 10 residues. The CDR3 loop is CASTTYEQYV. DNA of the CDR3: TGTGCCAGTACTACCTACGAGCAGTACGTC.

The chain joins TRBV28 to TRBJ1-5, with D possibly being TRBD1 (5 bases). The CDR3 contains 15 residues. V lost 5 bases and J lost 1, with 12 bases in between. The germline V gene has CDR1 MDHEN and CDR2 SYDVKM. CDR3: CASSTGGPSNQPQHF. DNA of the CDR3: TGTGCCAGCAGTACCGGGGGACCCAGCAATCAGCCCCAGCATTTT.

The chain carries TRBV5-4 and TRBJ2-1, with D possibly TRBD2 on 7 matching bases. CDR3 size: 16 residues. Germline CDR1 is SGHNT and CDR2 is YYREEE (reference sequence). The ends were cut back, 1 base at V and 9 bases at J, with 20 bases in the middle. The DNA for the CDR3 is TGTGCCAGCAGCTTGTATGGGGGGGGGGGCCTCGGTGAGCAGTTCTTC. It is translated as CASSLYGGGGLGEQFF.